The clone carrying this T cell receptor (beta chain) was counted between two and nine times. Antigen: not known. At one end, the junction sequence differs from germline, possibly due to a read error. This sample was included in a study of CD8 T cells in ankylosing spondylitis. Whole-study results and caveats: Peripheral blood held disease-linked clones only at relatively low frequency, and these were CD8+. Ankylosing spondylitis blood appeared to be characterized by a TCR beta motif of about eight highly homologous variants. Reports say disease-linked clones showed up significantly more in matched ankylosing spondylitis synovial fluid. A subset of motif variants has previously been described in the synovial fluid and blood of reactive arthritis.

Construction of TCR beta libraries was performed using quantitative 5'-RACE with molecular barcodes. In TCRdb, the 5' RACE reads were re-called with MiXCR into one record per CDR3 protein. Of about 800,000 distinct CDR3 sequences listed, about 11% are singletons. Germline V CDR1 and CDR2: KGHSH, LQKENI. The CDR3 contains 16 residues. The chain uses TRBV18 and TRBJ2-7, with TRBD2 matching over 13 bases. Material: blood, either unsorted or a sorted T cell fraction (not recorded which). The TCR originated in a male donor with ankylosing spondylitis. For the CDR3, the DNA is TGTGCCAGCTCACCGTCTAGGGGACTAGCGGGACTCTTACTGAACTTC. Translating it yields CASSPSRGLAGLLLNF. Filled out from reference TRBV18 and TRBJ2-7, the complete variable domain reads NAGVMQNPRHLVRRRGQEARLRCSPMKGHSHVYWYRQLPEEGLKFMVYLQKENIIDESGMPKERFSAEFPKEGPSILRIQQVVRGDSAAYFCASSPSRGLAGLLLNFGPGTRLTVT.